The T cell receptor beta chain under discussion was sequenced for a study of T cell repertoires in cytomegalovirus infection. Study in general: CMV epitopes that were recently identified and HLA-C-restricted were used alongside well-studied HLA-B-restricted ones.

TCRdb reprocessed the reads via MiXCR and lists one record per CDR3 protein. In the table there are some 200,000 distinct CDR3 sequences, 35% to 40% of which are singletons. Study-wide findings and caveats: In two of eight donors, the top clonotype was HLA-C-restricted CMV-specific. The study identified carriers of CMV plus the relevant HLA from cumulative public TCR beta family frequency.

In germline, CDR1 is SGHTA, CDR2 FQGTGA. Trimming shortened V by 5 bases and J by 10 bases, and 12 bases separated the two germline ends. The CDR3 contains 12 residues. As for this clonotype: No antigen is known for it.

This receptor was obtained from a human donor in good health (CMV status not recorded). Some clones in this sample may be carry-over from other donors' samples. The sample consisted of CD8+ T cells from cultured PBMCs, taken from culture after CMV antigen stimulation. The chain carries TRBV7-3 and TRBJ2-1; a possible D gene is TRBD2 (6 bases). The CDR3 DNA follows: TGTGCCAGCAGCCCCAACCGGGGGGAGCAGTTCTTC. Protein product: CASSPNRGEQFF.